Shown below are 10 T cell receptor beta chains from a single sample sequenced in a study of blood T cells in healthy people across ages. A J-beta primer mix and a sample-barcoded 5' primer were used in a second PCR of roughly 6 to 11 cycles. TCRdb recomputed calls from the 5' RACE reads with MiXCR, one row per CDR3 protein. This table holds 2 million or so distinct CDR3 sequences, just under 50% found once. Specimen: blood. The source is a woman between 40 and 50 years old in good health.

This clonotype was seen more than once but under ten times. The chain recombines TRBV9 with TRBJ2-1; perhaps TRBD2 as D (7 bases). CDR3 size: 16 residues. Germline assignment: CDR1 SGDLS and CDR2 YYNGEE. The ends were cut back, 0 bases at V and 2 bases at J, with 12 bases in the middle. The CDR3: CASSVGGGAAYNEQFF. Here the CDR3 DNA reads TGTGCCAGCAGCGTAGGAGGGGGGGCCGCCTACAATGAGCAGTTCTTC. The whole variable domain, remainder taken from reference TRBV9 and TRBJ2-1, is DSGVTQTPKHLITATGQRVTLRCSPRSGDLSVYWYQQSLDQGLQFLIQYYNGEERAKGNILERFSAQQFPDLHSELNLSSLELGDSALYFCASSVGGGAAYNEQFFGPGTRLTVL.

This clonotype was observed a few times. The rearrangement links TRBV6-2 or TRBV6-3 to TRBJ2-1; D is possibly TRBD2 (6 bases). Trimming took 0 bases from V and 8 from J, leaving 14 bases between them. The CDR3 length is 15 residues. Germline CDR1 and CDR2: MNHEY and SVGEGT. The CDR3 DNA follows: TGTGCCAGCAGTTACTCAACGTGGCGGGGACATGAGCAGTTCTTC. Protein sequence: CASSYSTWRGHEQFF.

The gene calls are TRBV20-1 and TRBJ2-7, with D perhaps being TRBD1 or TRBD2 (5 bases each). Trimming pared 1 base from V and 4 bases from J, leaving 23 bases between. The CDR3 sequence is 17 residues long. CDR1 DFQATT and CDR2 SNEGSKA come from the germline V gene (reference sequence). In nucleotides, the CDR3 is TGCAGTGCTAGAGTAAGGAAAGGGTCTTTCGGGGCGTACGAGCAGTACTTC. Its translation: CSARVRKGSFGAYEQYF.

This clonotype was found a few times. The chain joins TRBV12-3 or TRBV12-4 to TRBJ2-7, with 8 bases matching TRBD1. V dropped 7 bases and J dropped 8; count of bases not matched to a gene: 10. This CDR3 has 13 amino acids. In DNA, the CDR3 is TGTGCCAGCAAGCGGCAGGGGGCTACTCAGCAGTACTTC. This codes for CASKRQGATQQYF.

In this sample, this clonotype turned up a few times. The chain employs TRBV7-3 and TRBJ2-3; tentative D call: TRBD1 (5 bases). Germline V gene lookup returns CDR1 SGHTA and CDR2 FQGTGA. Trimming cost V 1 base and J 5 bases, with 10 bases left between them. This CDR3 contains 14 residues. The CDR3 DNA follows: TGTGCCAGCAGCTTAAATGACAGATTAGATACGCAGTATTTT. Residues: CASSLNDRLDTQYF.

Remarks on this clonotype: Germline and junction disagree at one end, which may indicate a read error. CDR3 DNA: TGTGCCAGCAGCGTCGGGACAGGCGCATATGACTACACCTTC. This sequence encodes CASSVGTGAYDYTF. The V call is TRBV7-3, the J call TRBJ1-2; 8 bases agree with TRBD1. CDR1 is SGHTA, CDR2 FQGTGA, per germline. The CDR3 extends over 14 amino acids.

The chain carries TRBV10-3 and TRBJ2-1; 9 bases map to TRBD1. The CDR3 extends over 14 amino acids. V gave up 6 bases and J gave up 8 bases; unmatched junction bases: 8. The germline V gene encodes CDR1 ENHRY and CDR2 SYGVKD. The CDR3 sequence is CAIRGQGKGDEQFF. CDR3 bases: TGTGCCATCAGGGGACAGGGAAAGGGCGATGAGCAGTTCTTC.

Comments on this clonotype: The junction differs from germline at one of its ends, possibly a read error. The chain uses TRBV6-4 and TRBJ1-6; no clear D gene. Per germline, CDR1 MRHNA and CDR2 SNTAGT. The CDR3 contains 12 residues. As DNA, the CDR3 is TGTGCCATCAGTGACGGGAATTCACCCCTCCACTTT. It codes for CAISDGNSPLHF.

In regard to this clonotype: Germline is not matched at one junction end, which may reflect a read error. J is TRBJ1-5 and V is TRBV7-2; 8 bases map to TRBD1. CDR3 size: 15 residues. CDR1 SGHTA and CDR2 FQGNSA come from the germline V gene. The CDR3 DNA reads TGTGTCAGCAGCCAACAGGGGGGGCTGAATCAGCCCCAGCATTTT. Protein: CVSSQQGGLNQPQHF.

This clonotype showed up many times. V gene TRBV7-2 combines with J gene TRBJ2-3, with no clear D. Trimming took 2 bases from V and 5 from J, leaving 5 bases between them. Germline V lookup: CDR1 SGHTA, CDR2 FQGNSA. The CDR3 consists of 12 residues. CDR3: CASSLSVDTQYF. The DNA of the CDR3 is TGTGCCAGCAGCTTATCCGTAGATACGCAGTATTTT.